A selection of T cell receptor beta chains follows, all from one sample in a study of blood T cell repertoires in COVID-19. Produced via immunoSEQ multiplex PCR; TCRdb's table is partial and in-frame only. The sample has about 270,000 clones; 86% are singletons. The sequenced material came from peripheral blood. The receptors come from a man aged 35 to 55 with active or convalescent COVID-19. CDR3s include the opening cysteine and the closing phenylalanine or tryptophan. Fields, in order: V gene, clone size, D gene, J gene, CDR3 DNA, CDR3 protein. The D gene is left open where the match is weak. Only some rows state a clone size, as once, few, many or a class for expanded clones.

v_call: TRBV5-1
clone_size: NA
d_call: TRBD1
j_call: TRBJ1-6
cdr3_nt: TGCGCCAGCAGCTTGAGACAGGGGGATGATTCACCCCTCCACTTT
cdr3_aa: CASSLRQGDDSPLHF

v_call: TRBV24-1
clone_size: few
d_call: TRBD2
j_call: TRBJ2-1
cdr3_nt: TGTGCCACCAGTGAACCCCGGGGGGACGACAATGAGCAGTTCTTC
cdr3_aa: CATSEPRGDDNEQFF

v_call: TRBV19
clone_size: NA
d_call: TRBD1
j_call: TRBJ2-2
cdr3_nt: TGTGCCACCTGGCCGGGACAGGCTAACACCGGGGAGCTGTTTTTT
cdr3_aa: CATWPGQANTGELFF

v_call: TRBV7-2
clone_size: NA
d_call: TRBD2
j_call: TRBJ2-5
cdr3_nt: TGTGCCAGCAGCTCTGGGACTAGCGGGGGGGCTGGGGGAGAGACCCAGTACTTC
cdr3_aa: CASSSGTSGGAGGETQYF

v_call: TRBV21-1
clone_size: NA
d_call: NA
j_call: TRBJ1-5
cdr3_nt: TGTGCCAGCAGCAAAGAGCAGGACCTAACGGGAAATCAGCCCCAGCATTTT
cdr3_aa: CASSKEQDLTGNQPQHF

v_call: TRBV11-2
clone_size: NA
d_call: TRBD1
j_call: TRBJ2-7
cdr3_nt: TGTGCCAGCAGCTTACCCCCAAACAGGGGGACCTACGAGCAGTACTTC
cdr3_aa: CASSLPPNRGTYEQYF

v_call: TRBV6-2/TRBV6-3
clone_size: once
d_call: NA
j_call: TRBJ1-2
cdr3_nt: TGTGCCAGCAGTCCCCCCCGGACACCTGCTTCCACCAACTATGGCTACACCTTC
cdr3_aa: CASSPPRTPASTNYGYTF

v_call: TRBV30
clone_size: NA
d_call: NA
j_call: TRBJ1-5
cdr3_nt: TGTGCCTGGAGTGTACACCCGACAGGCGTTAGCAATCAGCCCCAGCATTTT
cdr3_aa: CAWSVHPTGVSNQPQHF

v_call: TRBV7-6
clone_size: NA
d_call: TRBD2
j_call: TRBJ2-5
cdr3_nt: TGTGCCAGCGGTGGGACTAGCGGGGCCCCTCATGAGACCCAGTACTTC
cdr3_aa: CASGGTSGAPHETQYF

v_call: TRBV9
clone_size: NA
d_call: TRBD1
j_call: TRBJ2-2
cdr3_nt: TGTGCCAGCAGGGGACAGGGGGACACCGGGGAGCTGTTTTTT
cdr3_aa: CASRGQGDTGELFF

v_call: TRBV6-5
clone_size: NA
d_call: TRBD2
j_call: TRBJ2-4
cdr3_nt: TGTGCCAGCCTGGGAGGGGCCAAAAACATTCAGTACTTC
cdr3_aa: CASLGGAKNIQYF

v_call: TRBV5-1
clone_size: NA
d_call: NA
j_call: TRBJ1-2
cdr3_nt: TGCGCCAGCAATGCAGACTATGGCTACACCTTC
cdr3_aa: CASNADYGYTF

v_call: TRBV28
clone_size: NA
d_call: TRBD1
j_call: TRBJ2-4
cdr3_nt: TGTGCCAGCAGTGGGACAGGGTTTGGCACCAAAAACATTCAGTACTTC
cdr3_aa: CASSGTGFGTKNIQYF

v_call: TRBV4-1
clone_size: NA
d_call: NA
j_call: TRBJ1-5
cdr3_nt: TGCGCCAGCAGTCTTAGCCCGACTCAGCCCCAGCATTTT
cdr3_aa: CASSLSPTQPQHF

v_call: TRBV2
clone_size: NA
d_call: NA
j_call: TRBJ2-3
cdr3_nt: TGTGCCAGCCGACAGGAGCTAACAGATACGCAGTATTTT
cdr3_aa: CASRQELTDTQYF

v_call: TRBV28
clone_size: once
d_call: TRBD1
j_call: TRBJ1-1
cdr3_nt: TGTGCCAGCACCGGACAGGGTGGGAGTAGGACTGAAGCTTTCTTT
cdr3_aa: CASTGQGGSRTEAFF

v_call: TRBV12-5
clone_size: NA
d_call: TRBD1
j_call: TRBJ2-2
cdr3_nt: TGTGCTAGTGGCTCCAGGGGGAGCACCGGGGAGCTGTTTTTT
cdr3_aa: CASGSRGSTGELFF

v_call: TRBV10-3
clone_size: NA
d_call: TRBD1
j_call: TRBJ1-2
cdr3_nt: TGTGCCATCAGTGAGTCCCCGGGACAGAACTATGGCTACACCTTC
cdr3_aa: CAISESPGQNYGYTF

v_call: TRBV6-6
clone_size: NA
d_call: NA
j_call: TRBJ2-2
cdr3_nt: TGTGCCAGCAGTTACTCATCAGGGGGGATTACCGGGGAGCTGTTTTTT
cdr3_aa: CASSYSSGGITGELFF

v_call: TRBV15
clone_size: NA
d_call: TRBD2
j_call: TRBJ2-1
cdr3_nt: TGTGCCACCAGCAGACCTGCGGGAGATGAGCAGTTCTTC
cdr3_aa: CATSRPAGDEQFF

v_call: TRBV9
clone_size: NA
d_call: NA
j_call: TRBJ2-1
cdr3_nt: TGTGCCAGCAGCGTGTTAGCGGCAGGGGGTGAGAATGAGCAGTTCTTC
cdr3_aa: CASSVLAAGGENEQFF

v_call: TRBV5-1
clone_size: NA
d_call: TRBD2
j_call: TRBJ2-5
cdr3_nt: TGCGCCAGCAGCCCCGGGACTAGCGGGACCCAAGAGACCCAGTACTTC
cdr3_aa: CASSPGTSGTQETQYF

v_call: TRBV20-1
clone_size: NA
d_call: NA
j_call: TRBJ1-2
cdr3_nt: TGCAGTGCTAGAGGGGGGGGTGGCTACACCTTC
cdr3_aa: CSARGGGGYTF